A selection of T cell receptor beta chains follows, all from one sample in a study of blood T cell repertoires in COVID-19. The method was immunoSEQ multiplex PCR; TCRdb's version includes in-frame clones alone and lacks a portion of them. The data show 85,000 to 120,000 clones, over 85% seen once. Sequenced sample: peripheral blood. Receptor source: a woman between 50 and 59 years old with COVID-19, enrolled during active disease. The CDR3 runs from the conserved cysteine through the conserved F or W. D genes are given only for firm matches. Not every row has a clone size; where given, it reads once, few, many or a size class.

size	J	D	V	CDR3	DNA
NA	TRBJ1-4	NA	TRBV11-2	CASSLRRGVSTNEKLFF	TGTGCCAGCAGCTTAAGACGGGGGGTTAGCACTAATGAAAAACTGTTTTTT
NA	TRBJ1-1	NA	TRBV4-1	CASSQDIAKNTEAFF	TGCGCCAGCAGCCAAGATATAGCTAAGAACACTGAAGCTTTCTTT
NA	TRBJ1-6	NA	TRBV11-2	CASSRVRSSYNSPLHF	TGTGCCAGCAGCCGTGTTAGGAGCTCCTATAATTCACCCCTCCACTTT
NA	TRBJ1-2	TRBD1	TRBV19	CASSISGTGRYGYTF	TGTGCCAGTAGTATATCAGGGACAGGGCGCTATGGCTACACCTTC
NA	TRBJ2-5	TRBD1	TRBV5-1	CASSLVGQGGVFQETQYF	TGCGCCAGCAGCTTGGTGGGACAGGGAGGGGTGTTCCAAGAGACCCAGTACTTC
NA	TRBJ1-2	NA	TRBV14	CASSQDSGGVHYGYTF	TGTGCCAGCAGCCAAGACTCGGGGGGGGTTCACTATGGCTACACCTTC
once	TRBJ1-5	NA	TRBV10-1	CASSERRDQPQHF	TGCGCCAGCAGTGAGAGGAGGGACCAGCCCCAGCATTTT
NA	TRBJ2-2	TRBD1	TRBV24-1	CATSPHRGHTGELFF	TGTGCCACCAGCCCCCACAGGGGGCACACCGGGGAGCTGTTTTTT
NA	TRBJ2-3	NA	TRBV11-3	CASSLVLARTRGNTDTQYF	TGTGCCAGCAGCTTAGTACTAGCCCGGACAAGGGGTAACACAGATACGCAGTATTTT
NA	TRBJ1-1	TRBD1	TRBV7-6	CASSAGQGNTEAFF	TGTGCCAGCAGCGCGGGACAGGGGAACACTGAAGCTTTCTTT
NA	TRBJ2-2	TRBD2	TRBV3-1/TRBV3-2	CASSPTSGLRYTGELFF	TGTGCCAGCAGCCCGACTAGCGGACTTAGGTACACCGGGGAGCTGTTTTTT
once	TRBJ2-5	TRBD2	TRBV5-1	CASSRASGLQETQYF	TGCGCCAGCTCAAGGGCTAGCGGTCTTCAAGAGACCCAGTACTTC
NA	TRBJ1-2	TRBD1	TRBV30	CAWSPGTGDYGYTF	TGTGCCTGGAGCCCCGGGACAGGGGACTATGGCTACACCTTC
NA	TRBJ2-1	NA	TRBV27	CASSPQQGISYNEQFF	TGTGCCAGCAGTCCACAACAGGGAATTTCCTACAATGAGCAGTTCTTC
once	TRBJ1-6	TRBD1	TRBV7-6	CASSLEGATGSPLHF	TGTGCCAGCAGCTTGGAGGGGGCCACGGGGTCACCCCTCCACTTT
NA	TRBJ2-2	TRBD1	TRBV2	CASSEDRGTGELFF	TGTGCCAGCAGTGAAGACAGGGGCACCGGGGAGCTGTTTTTT
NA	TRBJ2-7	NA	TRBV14	CASSQSYEQYF	TGTGCCAGCAGCCAGAGCTACGAGCAGTACTTC
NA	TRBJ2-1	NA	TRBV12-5	CASGFAASSYNEQFF	TGTGCTAGTGGTTTTGCCGCCAGCTCCTACAATGAGCAGTTCTTC
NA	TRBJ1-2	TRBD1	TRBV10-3	CAINYDGTGNYGYTF	TGTGCCATCAATTACGACGGGACAGGGAACTATGGCTACACCTTC
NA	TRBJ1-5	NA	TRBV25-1	CASSEPGRGQPQHF	TGTGCCAGCAGTGAACCAGGGAGGGGGCAGCCCCAGCATTTT
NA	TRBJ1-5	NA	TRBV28	CASKGRYSNQPQHF	TGTGCCAGTAAAGGGAGATATAGCAATCAGCCCCAGCATTTT
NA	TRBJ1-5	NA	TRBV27	CASKKRGLSNQPQHF	TGTGCCAGCAAAAAGCGAGGTTTGAGCAATCAGCCCCAGCATTTT
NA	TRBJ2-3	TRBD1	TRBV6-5	CASRETGLGADTQYF	TGTGCCAGCAGGGAGACAGGGCTGGGCGCAGATACGCAGTATTTT
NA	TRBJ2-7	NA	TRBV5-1	CASSYRTETYEQYF	TGCGCCAGCAGCTATAGGACAGAGACCTACGAGCAGTACTTC
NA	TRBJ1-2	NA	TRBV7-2	CASSLVGQGYGYTF	TGTGCCAGCAGCTTAGTGGGGCAGGGGTATGGCTACACCTTC
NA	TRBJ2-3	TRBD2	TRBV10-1	CASSEISGGLTDTQYF	TGCGCCAGCAGTGAGATTAGCGGGGGTCTCACAGATACGCAGTATTTT
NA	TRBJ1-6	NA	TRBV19	CASSIEPGMNSPLHF	TGTGCCAGTAGTATAGAGCCAGGGATGAATTCACCCCTCCACTTT
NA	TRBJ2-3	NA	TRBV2	CASSDNMGTASTDTQYF	TGTGCCAGCAGTGATAATATGGGGACTGCTAGCACAGATACGCAGTATTTT
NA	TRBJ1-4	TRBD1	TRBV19	CASSKPGQGAEEKLFF	TGTGCCAGTAGTAAACCGGGACAGGGGGCCGAGGAAAAACTGTTTTTT
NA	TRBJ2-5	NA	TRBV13	CASSLGGEGQETQYF	TGTGCCAGCAGCTTAGGCGGGGAAGGCCAAGAGACCCAGTACTTC
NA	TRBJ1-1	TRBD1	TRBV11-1	CASSFGGQGTEAFF	TGTGCCAGCAGCTTCGGGGGACAGGGGACTGAAGCTTTCTTT
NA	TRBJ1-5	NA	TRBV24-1	CATGEYYSNQPQHF	TGTGCCACCGGGGAGTATTATAGCAATCAGCCCCAGCATTTT
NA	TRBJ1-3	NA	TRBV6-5	CASSSGLSNTIYF	TGTGCCAGCAGTTCAGGGTTGAGTAACACCATATATTTT
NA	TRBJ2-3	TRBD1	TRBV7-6	CASSVNRGRTDTQYF	TGTGCCAGCAGCGTAAACAGGGGGCGAACAGATACGCAGTATTTT
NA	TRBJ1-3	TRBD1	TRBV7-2	CASSLATGAGNTIYF	TGTGCCAGCAGCTTAGCCACAGGGGCTGGAAACACCATATATTTT
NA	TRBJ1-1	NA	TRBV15	CATSPREWVNTEAFF	TGTGCCACCAGCCCTCGGGAGTGGGTGAACACTGAAGCTTTCTTT
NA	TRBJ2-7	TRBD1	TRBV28	CASSPNRDRGRYEQYF	TGTGCCAGCAGCCCGAACCGGGACAGGGGGCGATACGAGCAGTACTTC
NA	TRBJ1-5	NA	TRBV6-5	CASSPSTGPSTPQHF	TGTGCCAGCAGCCCATCTACAGGTCCCTCTACGCCCCAGCATTTT
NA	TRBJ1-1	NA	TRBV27	CASRPTGNTEAFF	TGTGCCAGCAGACCTACAGGGAACACTGAAGCTTTCTTT
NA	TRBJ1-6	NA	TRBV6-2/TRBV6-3	CASSLAEGSSYNSPLHF	TGTGCCAGCAGCCTTGCGGAGGGGAGCTCCTATAATTCACCCCTCCACTTT
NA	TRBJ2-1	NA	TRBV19	CASGSGGGWYNEQFF	TGTGCCAGCGGGTCTGGAGGAGGTTGGTACAATGAGCAGTTCTTC
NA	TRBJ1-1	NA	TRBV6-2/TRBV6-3	CASTYVSLGGPNTEAFF	TGTGCCAGCACTTACGTATCGTTGGGGGGGCCGAACACTGAAGCTTTCTTT